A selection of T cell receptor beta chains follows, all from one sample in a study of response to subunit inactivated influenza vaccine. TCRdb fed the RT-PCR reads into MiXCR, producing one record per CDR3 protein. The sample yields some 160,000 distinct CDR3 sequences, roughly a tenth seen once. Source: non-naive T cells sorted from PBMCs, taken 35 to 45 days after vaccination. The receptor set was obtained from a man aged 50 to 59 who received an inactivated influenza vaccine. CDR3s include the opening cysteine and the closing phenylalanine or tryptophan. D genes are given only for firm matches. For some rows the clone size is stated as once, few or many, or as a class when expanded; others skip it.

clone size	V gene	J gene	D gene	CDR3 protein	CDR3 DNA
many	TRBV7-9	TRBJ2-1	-	CASSLAVVEQFF	TGTGCCAGCAGCTTAGCTGTCGTTGAGCAGTTCTTC
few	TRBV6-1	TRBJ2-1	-	CASSRLSPGTAHNEQFF	TGTGCCAGCAGTCGGCTCAGCCCAGGAACGGCGCACAATGAGCAGTTCTTC
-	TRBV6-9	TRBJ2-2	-	CASRTKGTLNTGELFF	TGTGCCAGCAGAACAAAAGGGACACTGAACACCGGGGAGCTGTTTTTT
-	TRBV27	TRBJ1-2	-	CASGYSGSYGYTF	TGTGCCAGCGGCTACTCAGGGTCCTATGGCTACACCTTC
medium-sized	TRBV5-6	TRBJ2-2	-	CASSLGGTNTGELFF	TGTGCCAGCAGCTTGGGCGGAACGAACACCGGGGAGCTGTTTTTT
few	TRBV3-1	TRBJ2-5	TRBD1	CASSPPLDRGEETQYF	TGTGCCAGCAGCCCCCCACTCGACAGGGGGGAAGAGACCCAGTACTTC
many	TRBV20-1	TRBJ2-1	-	CSARDLEGRYNEQFF	TGCAGTGCTAGAGATTTGGAGGGCCGCTACAATGAGCAGTTCTTC
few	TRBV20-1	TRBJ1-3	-	CSARSQGEVGNTIYF	TGCAGTGCTAGAAGTCAGGGAGAAGTTGGAAACACCATATATTTT
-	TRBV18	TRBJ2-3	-	CASSPGAGDTQYF	TGTGCCAGCTCACCAGGGGCGGGAGATACGCAGTATTTT
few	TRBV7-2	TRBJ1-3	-	CASSPQESLSGNTIYF	TGTGCCAGCAGCCCACAGGAATCCCTCTCTGGAAACACCATATATTTT
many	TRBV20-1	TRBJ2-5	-	CSASPVTRSETQYF	TGCAGTGCTAGTCCCGTAACTAGATCAGAGACCCAGTACTTC
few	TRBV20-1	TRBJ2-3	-	CSARGSRADTQYF	TGCAGTGCTAGGGGTAGCCGCGCCGATACGCAGTATTTT
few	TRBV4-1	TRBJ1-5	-	CASSPHLDSNQPQHF	TGCGCCAGCAGCCCCCACTTAGATAGCAATCAGCCCCAGCATTTT
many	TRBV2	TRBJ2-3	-	CASSEPGGRDTQYF	TGTGCCAGCAGTGAACCCGGGGGTCGCGATACGCAGTATTTT
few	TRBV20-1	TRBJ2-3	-	CSAPSAGTTQYF	TGCAGTGCTCCCTCAGCCGGGACTACGCAGTATTTT
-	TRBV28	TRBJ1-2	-	CASTLEGRPYGYTF	TGTGCCAGCACCCTTGAGGGCAGGCCTTATGGCTACACCTTC
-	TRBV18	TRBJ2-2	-	CASSPGIDTGELFF	TGTGCCAGCTCACCAGGAATTGACACCGGGGAGCTGTTTTTT
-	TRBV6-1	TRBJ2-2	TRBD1	CASRRQGLDTGELFF	TGTGCCAGCAGGCGACAGGGTTTGGACACCGGGGAGCTGTTTTTT
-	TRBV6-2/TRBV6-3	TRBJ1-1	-	CASSYPRVPNTEAFF	TGTGCCAGCAGTTACCCACGGGTTCCGAACACTGAAGCTTTCTTT
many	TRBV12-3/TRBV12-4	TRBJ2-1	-	CASTPGYVYNEQFF	TGTGCCAGCACCCCGGGCTACGTCTACAATGAGCAGTTCTTC
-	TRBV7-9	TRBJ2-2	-	CASSPVEEAGELFF	TGTGCCAGCAGCCCCGTCGAGGAGGCCGGGGAGCTGTTTTTT
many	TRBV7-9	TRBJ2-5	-	CASSAGSETQYF	TGTGCCAGCAGCGCAGGGTCAGAGACCCAGTACTTC
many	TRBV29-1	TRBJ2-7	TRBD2	CSVGEGPYEQYF	TGCAGCGTTGGGGAGGGGCCCTACGAGCAGTACTTC
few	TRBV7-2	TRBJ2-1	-	CASSFGQNNEQFF	TGTGCCAGCAGCTTCGGCCAGAACAATGAGCAGTTCTTC
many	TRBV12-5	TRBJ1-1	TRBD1	CASGSGQGAEFEAFF	TGTGCTAGTGGATCGGGACAGGGGGCTGAGTTCGAAGCTTTCTTT